Following are 4 T cell receptor beta chains from one sample sequenced in a study of cytomegalovirus exposure and HLA in healthy donors. Primers for the PCR totalled 60 Vbeta and 13 Jbeta. Assay: immunoSEQ multiplex PCR; the TCRdb copy retains only in-frame clones and omits some. The sample shows under 110,000 clones, about 70% of them seen only once. The specimen was PBMCs. The receptors stem from a woman aged 40 to 50 in good health and CMV-seronegative.

This clone was seen a handful of times. The rearrangement uses TRBV9 and TRBJ2-3, with TRBD2 identical over 10 bases. Germline V gives CDR1 SGDLS, CDR2 YYNGEE. With 4 bases clipped from V and 4 bases from J, the junction kept 9 bases outside the gene matches. This CDR3 has 16 amino acids. CDR3 sequence: CASSPQLAGVADTQYF. The DNA for the CDR3 is TGTGCCAGCAGCCCCCAGCTAGCGGGAGTGGCAGATACGCAGTATTTT.

The gene calls are TRBV30 and TRBJ2-5; 14 bases agree with TRBD2. Germline V CDR1 and CDR2: GTSNPN, SVGIG (reference sequence). J was trimmed by 5 bases and V by 1 base; bases with no gene match: 12. The length of the CDR3 is 18 residues. The CDR3 here is CAWSAPPGLAGALETQYF. The DNA of the CDR3 is TGTGCCTGGAGTGCTCCTCCGGGACTAGCGGGGGCTCTTGAGACCCAGTACTTC.

The V call is TRBV4-3, the J call TRBJ2-5; TRBD2 agrees at 12 bases. The CDR3 has 17 amino acids. After removal of 0 bases from V and 3 bases from J, the junction contained 5 bases not matched to a gene. Germline V gives CDR1 LGHNA, CDR2 YSLEER. The CDR3 protein is CASSQDSRLAGEETQYF. The CDR3 bases are TGCGCCAGCAGCCAAGATTCCCGACTAGCGGGGGAAGAGACCCAGTACTTC.

The rearrangement joins TRBV4-2 to TRBJ2-2; 11 bases are shared with TRBD1. Trimming at V came to 3 bases and at J to 8 bases, leaving 11 bases not matched to a gene. In germline, CDR1 is LGHNA, CDR2 YNFKEQ. The CDR3 length is 17 residues. CDR3 nucleotides: TGTGCCAGCAGCCAGGACGGCGGGACAGGGGGTCGAGGGGAGCTGTTTTTT. This translates into CASSQDGGTGGRGELFF.